The clone carrying this TCR beta chain has only a few counts. Its antigen is currently unknown. This entry belongs to a study of early T cells in non-severe SARS-CoV-2 infection. On the study more broadly: Bulk RNA taken from unsorted whole blood was sequenced, leaving chains unpaired.

Overall study results and limits: Comparison of clonotypes with VDJdb favored anti-spike CD8 responses while missing private and CD4 specificities.

One entry per CDR3 protein, called by TCRdb with MiXCR from the 5' RACE reads. The repertoire has tens of thousands of distinct CDR3 sequences, about 14% of them found once; the top ten carry 3.9%. The TCR originated in an adult who was a healthcare worker with PCR-confirmed SARS-CoV-2 infection or an uninfected control (not recorded which). The material sequenced was whole blood, taken at baseline.

CDR3 residues: CASSLTGLATGELFF. Here the CDR3 DNA reads TGCGCCAGCAGCTTGACAGGACTAGCGACCGGGGAGCTGTTTTTT. The genes are TRBV5-1 and TRBJ2-2, with 9 bases fitting TRBD2. After removal of 1 base from V and 5 bases from J, the junction contained 3 bases not matched to a gene. There are 15 residues in the CDR3. The germline gives CDR1 SGHRS, CDR2 YFSETQ.